Each of the 29 T cell receptor beta chains below was sequenced from the same sample in a study of T cells in Graves' hyperthyroidism and ophthalmopathy. Using RNA transcripts as the source, TCR beta CDR3 regions were amplified. TCR CDR3 regions were first amplified by RT-PCR with HTBI primers. One entry per CDR3 protein results from TCRdb running MiXCR on the multiplex PCR reads. The sample contains fewer than 200,000 distinct CDR3 sequences, 15% to 20% of which appear only once. Sample: blood. Receptors originate from a woman between 50 and 59 years old with Graves' hyperthyroidism.

V and J are TRBV6-1 and TRBJ2-1; 9 nucleotides agree with TRBD1. Trimming took 2 bases from V and 8 from J; bases not matched to a gene: 7. Germline V lookup: CDR1 MNHNS, CDR2 SASEGT. This CDR3 has 15 residues. The CDR3 sequence is CASSEWTGEGYEQFF. In DNA, the CDR3 is TGTGCCAGCAGTGAATGGACAGGGGAAGGCTATGAGCAGTTCTTC.

This clonotype occurred a few times. The chain couples TRBV6-1 to TRBJ2-3; D perhaps matches TRBD2 (5 bases). Trimming cost V 7 bases and J 4 bases, with 15 bases left between them. The CDR3 is 14 amino acids. The germline V gene encodes CDR1 MNHNS and CDR2 SASEGT. The CDR3 coding sequence is TGTGCCAGCATCAGATATGGGAGCGCAGATACGCAGTATTTT. It yields the protein CASIRYGSADTQYF.

This chain uses TRBV6-1 with TRBJ2-2; D call uncertain. The V gene lost 6 bases and the J gene lost 4 bases, with 9 bases spanning the gap. The CDR3 is made up of 13 amino acids. The germline CDR1 and CDR2 sequences are MNHNS and SASEGT. DNA of the CDR3: TGTGCCAGCAGGTTCCTTAGCACCGGGGAGCTGTTTTTT. Its protein product is CASRFLSTGELFF.

This clonotype occurred many times. The chain is built from TRBV11-2 and TRBJ1-1; D gene unclear. Germline V gene data show CDR1 as SGHAT and CDR2 as FQNNGV. Trimming stripped 5 bases from V and 1 base from J, with 11 bases between. CDR3 size: 14 residues. CDR3 sequence reads: CASSQQPSNTEAFF. In DNA, the CDR3 is TGTGCCAGCAGCCAACAACCCTCGAACACTGAAGCTTTCTTT.

This chain connects TRBV4-2 to TRBJ1-2, with 8 bases identical to TRBD1. Germline V gene lookup returns CDR1 LGHNA and CDR2 YNFKEQ. With 3 bases clipped from V and 2 bases from J, the junction kept 8 bases outside the gene matches. The CDR3 sequence is 16 residues long. The CDR3 DNA is TGTGCCAGCAGCCATAGACCAGGGGGCAAAAACTATGGCTACACCTTC. Its translation: CASSHRPGGKNYGYTF.

The table lists this clonotype with a few counts. V usage is TRBV4-1 and J usage is TRBJ2-1; 8 nucleotides line up with TRBD2. The V and J ends lost 5 bases and 8 bases, in that order; junction bases with no gene match: 11. CDR3 size: 15 residues. CDR1 and CDR2 from the germline V gene are MGHRA and YSYEKL. CDR3 sequence: CASSLGTGGLDEQFF. CDR3 in DNA: TGCGCCAGCAGCTTAGGAACGGGGGGGCTAGATGAGCAGTTCTTC.

The sample holds many counts of this clonotype. V usage is TRBV2 and J usage is TRBJ2-1; D is uncertain. V dropped 6 bases and J dropped 4 bases, with 4 bases sitting between them. Germline V gene data show CDR1 as SNHLY and CDR2 as FYNNEI. CDR3 length: 11 residues. The CDR3 loop is CASSGYNEQFF. The CDR3 coding sequence is TGTGCCAGCAGCGGGTACAATGAGCAGTTCTTC.

The V call is TRBV28, the J call TRBJ2-7; unclear D gene. Germline lookup yields CDR1 MDHEN and CDR2 SYDVKM. The CDR3 loop spans 15 amino acids. V lost 3 bases to trimming and J lost 0 bases, with 12 bases between them. The CDR3 is CASSLTSPPSYEQYF. The CDR3 DNA reads as TGTGCCAGCAGTTTGACGTCACCTCCCTCCTACGAGCAGTACTTC.

This clonotype was seen many times. This chain links TRBV28 with TRBJ1-6; 8 nucleotides align to TRBD1. Germline-derived CDR1 and CDR2 are MDHEN and SYDVKM. CDR3 size: 15 residues. Losses at the gene ends were 7 bases for V and 6 bases for J; bases not matched to a gene: 8. The CDR3 DNA sequence: TGTGCCAGCACCTCCTTACAGGGGGGTAATTCACCCCTCCACTTT. This sequence encodes CASTSLQGGNSPLHF.

This clonotype was seen at least ten times. V usage is TRBV15 and J usage is TRBJ1-5; D not resolved. The V gene lost 2 bases and the J gene lost 0 bases, with 14 bases spanning the gap. Germline V gives CDR1 LNHNV, CDR2 YYDKDF (reference sequence). The CDR3 contains 17 residues. CDR3 nucleotide sequence: TGTGCCACCAGCAGACGCCTAGGAGCTAATAGCAATCAGCCCCAGCATTTT. The encoded protein is CATSRRLGANSNQPQHF. The full variable domain, rest sourced from reference TRBV15 and TRBJ1-5, is DAMVIQNPRYQVTQFGKPVTLSCSQTLNHNVMYWYQQKSSQAPKLLFHYYDKDFNNEADTPDNFQSRRPNTSFCFLDIRSPGLGDTAMYLCATSRRLGANSNQPQHFGDGTRLSIL.

In its sample, this clonotype was seen once. The rearrangement uses TRBV11-2 and TRBJ1-4, with 8 bases fitting TRBD1. The CDR3 runs 15 residues. Germline CDR1 and CDR2: SGHAT and FQNNGV. Trimming removed 5 bases from V and 7 bases from J; junction bases left unmatched: 9. CDR3: CASSRGQGWSEKLFF. The CDR3 region has the DNA TGTGCCAGCAGCCGTGGACAGGGCTGGAGTGAAAAACTGTTTTTT.

This clonotype was seen repeatedly, ten times or more. V gene TRBV6-1 combines with J gene TRBJ2-1, with TRBD2 identical over 8 bases. Germline lookup yields CDR1 MNHNS and CDR2 SASEGT. CDR3 length: 15 residues. V shed 5 bases and J 5 bases; nucleotides not matched to a gene: 8. The CDR3 region is CASSHHRGGDNEQFF. The CDR3 DNA is TGTGCCAGCAGTCATCATCGGGGGGGTGACAATGAGCAGTTCTTC.

This chain uses TRBV29-1 with TRBJ2-2; D is unclear. Trimming stripped 5 bases from V and 2 bases from J, with 3 bases between. This CDR3 region has 11 residues. The germline gives CDR1 SQVTM, CDR2 ANQGSEA. The CDR3 loop is CSVTNTGELFF. The CDR3 nucleotides read TGCAGCGTTACCAACACCGGGGAGCTGTTTTTT.

The J gene is TRBJ1-1, the V gene TRBV3-1, with D unresolved. The CDR3 runs to 14 residues. Between the trimmed V and J ends, which lost 2 bases and 2 bases, there was a span of 9 bases. Germline assignment: CDR1 LGHDT and CDR2 YNNKEL (reference sequence). Here the CDR3 reads CASSQLRANTEAFF. CDR3 coding DNA: TGTGCCAGCAGCCAACTGAGGGCCAACACTGAAGCTTTCTTT.

Ten or more counts support this clonotype. V and J are TRBV13 and TRBJ1-6; D is unclear. Germline CDR1 reads PRHDT; CDR2 reads FYEKMQ (reference sequence). CDR3 length: 14 residues. The V gene lost 2 bases and the J gene lost 10 bases, with 12 bases spanning the gap. CDR3 bases: TGTGCCAGCAGCTTACCTAACCCCTTGTCACCCCTCCACTTT. This codes for CASSLPNPLSPLHF.

This clonotype was detected only a few times. The chain carries TRBV6-1 and TRBJ2-7; 7 bases are shared with TRBD1. Losses at the gene ends were 6 bases for V and 9 bases for J; bases not matched to a gene: 17. The germline V gene encodes CDR1 MNHNS and CDR2 SASEGT. This CDR3 spans 15 amino acids. The CDR3 region is CASRDTETGFEGQYF. For the CDR3, the DNA is TGTGCCAGCAGGGATACCGAGACAGGGTTTGAAGGGCAGTACTTC.

This clonotype was observed a single time. The chain joins TRBV18 to TRBJ2-7; a weak D match, TRBD1 (6 bases). The V and J ends lost 0 bases and 6 bases respectively, with 18 bases between them. Germline loops: CDR1 KGHSH, CDR2 LQKENI. This CDR3 contains 16 residues. CDR3 bases: TGTGCCAGCTCACCACCGTCCCTACAGGGCCTACTCGAGCAGTACTTC. It codes for CASSPPSLQGLLEQYF.

The chain combines TRBV27 with TRBJ2-6; 7 nucleotides agree with TRBD2. CDR1 MNHEY and CDR2 SMNVEV come from the germline V gene (reference sequence). The CDR3 is 20 amino acids. Germline trimming cut 7 bases from V and 2 bases from J; bases unmatched to any gene: 20. The CDR3 DNA sequence: TGTGCCAGCATTCCTCCCCGGTTAGCGGGCCAAAAAGCTGGGGCCAACGTCCTGACTTTC. Amino acid sequence: CASIPPRLAGQKAGANVLTF.

Comments on this clonotype: This may be a read error, as it is one base from a much larger clone. Lacking the conserved final phenylalanine or tryptophan, this CDR3 likely reflects a read error. The chain is built from TRBV7-2 and TRBJ1-1, with 7 bases identical to TRBD1. V lost 5 bases, J lost 1 base, and 7 bases stayed unmatched. CDR1 and CDR2 (germline): SGHTA, FQGNSA. This CDR3 region has 15 residues. The CDR3 sequence: CASSPRRTGNTEAFS. CDR3 bases: TGTGCCAGCAGCCCCCGTCGGACAGGGAACACTGAAGCTTTCTCT.

This clonotype has ten or more counts. The chain combines TRBV10-3 with TRBJ1-4; maybe TRBD1 (6 bases). This CDR3 has 13 residues. Between the trimmed V and J ends, which lost 11 bases and 6 bases, there was a span of 16 bases. Germline V gene sequence: CDR1 ENHRY, CDR2 SYGVKD. CDR3 sequence: CASGPGAYEKLFF. The CDR3 bases are TGTGCCTCAGGGCCGGGGGCGTATGAAAAACTGTTTTTT.

The J gene is TRBJ1-4, the V gene TRBV19; TRBD1 matches at 7 bases. Looked up from germline, CDR1 is LNHDA and CDR2 is SQIVND (reference sequence). This CDR3 comprises 13 residues. The V and J ends lost 6 bases and 7 bases, in that order; junction bases with no gene match: 5. As DNA, the CDR3 is TGTGCCAGTAGCCGACAGGGTATTGAAAAACTGTTTTTT. Amino acids: CASSRQGIEKLFF.

This clonotype was counted at least ten times. The V and J genes are TRBV6-1 and TRBJ1-1; D not resolved. The germline V gene has CDR1 MNHNS and CDR2 SASEGT. The CDR3 runs to 12 residues. The V end lost 11 bases, the J end lost 1 base, and 11 bases lay between the germline ends. In DNA form, the CDR3 reads TGTGCCGCCTGTCGTGGGAACACTGAAGCTTTCTTT. Protein: CAACRGNTEAFF.

The chain carries TRBV10-3 and TRBJ2-5; D tentatively fits TRBD1 or TRBD2 (5 bases each). The CDR3 has 12 residues. The germline gives CDR1 ENHRY, CDR2 SYGVKD. Trimming pared 6 bases from V and 3 bases from J, leaving 8 bases between. CDR3 in DNA: TGTGCCATCAGGGGGGTAAAAGAGACCCAGTACTTC. It specifies CAIRGVKETQYF.

This clonotype was seen many times. The rearrangement uses TRBV6-1 and TRBJ2-1; TRBD2 is a possible D gene (5 bases). There are 15 residues in the CDR3. V was trimmed by 6 bases and J by 0 bases, leaving 12 bases between them. From germline, CDR1 is MNHNS and CDR2 SASEGT. CDR3 sequence (DNA): TGTGCCAGCAGGCGGGCGACGAGCTCCTACAATGAGCAGTTCTTC. It specifies CASRRATSSYNEQFF.

CDR3 amino acids: CSAYNNYGYTF. CDR3 nucleotide sequence: TGCAGTGCTTACAACAACTATGGCTACACCTTC. This chain joins TRBV20-1 and TRBJ1-2; D gene unclear. This CDR3 has 11 amino acids. CDR1 and CDR2 from the germline V gene are DFQATT and SNEGSKA (reference sequence). V lost 5 bases and J 2 bases, leaving 6 bases between the germline ends.

This clonotype occurred many times. The chain carries TRBV20-1 and TRBJ1-1; TRBD1 might be the D (5 bases). Germline V CDR1 and CDR2: DFQATT, SNEGSKA (reference sequence). The CDR3 contains 14 residues. Trimming cost V 6 bases and J 3 bases, with 17 bases left between them. The CDR3 DNA follows: TGCAGTGCGCAAGTGGGGGGTTCCCACACTGAAGCTTTCTTT. Its protein is CSAQVGGSHTEAFF.

The genes are TRBV15 and TRBJ2-7; possible D gene TRBD2, 6 bases. Germline V gives CDR1 LNHNV, CDR2 YYDKDF (reference sequence). The CDR3 runs to 16 residues. Between the trimmed V and J ends, which lost 5 bases and 2 bases, there was a span of 19 bases. As DNA, the CDR3 is TGTGCCACCAGCGGAGGGTCATGGGACCGAACCTACGAGCAGTACTTC. Its translation is CATSGGSWDRTYEQYF.

This clonotype came up many times. V gene TRBV7-2 combines with J gene TRBJ1-5; D is ambiguous. The germline V gene encodes CDR1 SGHTA and CDR2 FQGNSA. The CDR3 has 15 amino acids. V was clipped by 1 base and J by 0 bases, with 7 bases between them. CDR3 protein: CASSLETNSNQPQHF. The CDR3, as DNA: TGTGCCAGCAGCTTAGAGACTAATAGCAATCAGCCCCAGCATTTT.

This clonotype was seen ten or more times. The chain uses TRBV6-5 and TRBJ2-7, with 9 bases fitting TRBD1. The CDR3 has 13 residues. The J segment lost 5 bases and the V segment lost 2 bases, leaving 1 base of the junction unmatched. CDR1 is MNHEY and CDR2 is SVGAGI in the germline V gene. The CDR3 region is CASSYRTGDEQYF. As DNA, the CDR3 is TGTGCCAGCAGTTACCGGACAGGGGACGAGCAGTACTTC.